Listed below are T cell receptor beta chains from one sample, sequenced in a study of graft-versus-host responses after intestinal transplantation. Their antigen targets remain unknown. The protocol was immunoSEQ multiplex PCR, while the TCRdb copy is restricted to in-frame clones and leaves out a portion. The sample lists 90,000 to 95,000 clones, about 90% occurring once. The material sequenced was unstimulated CD8+ T cells sorted from spleen or lymph node cells, taken before intestinal transplant. The source of these receptors is a human donor who received an intestinal transplant. CDR3s include the opening cysteine and the closing phenylalanine or tryptophan. D genes are given only for firm matches. The size field is filled for only some rows; it gives once, few, many or a size class.

j_call clone_size d_call v_call cdr3_nt cdr3_aa
TRBJ2-2 NA NA TRBV19 TGTGCCAGTAGTAGACCTCTCCCCCCGACAGAGAACACCGGGGAGCTGTTTTTT CASSRPLPPTENTGELFF
TRBJ2-1 NA NA TRBV4-2 TGTGCCAGCAGCCAAGATCTCAGGGAGGATGAGCAGTTCTTC CASSQDLREDEQFF
TRBJ2-7 NA TRBD1 TRBV5-6 TGTGCCAGCAGCCGCCGGGGACAGGGGTGGTCCGAGCAGTACTTC CASSRRGQGWSEQYF
TRBJ2-5 NA TRBD1 TRBV5-5 TGTGCCAGCAGCCCAGGACAGGACCAGCAAGAGACCCAGTACTTC CASSPGQDQQETQYF
TRBJ2-2 few TRBD1 TRBV19 TGTGCCAGTGCACCGGGACAGGGGACCGGGGAGCTGTTTTTT CASAPGQGTGELFF
TRBJ2-5 NA NA TRBV5-1 TGCGCCAGCAGCTTGGGTTTTACGACCCAAGAGACCCAGTACTTC CASSLGFTTQETQYF
TRBJ2-3 NA NA TRBV4-1 TGCGCCAGCAGCCAAGATCCCCCGGGGGCCCACACAGATACGCAGTATTTT CASSQDPPGAHTDTQYF
TRBJ2-3 NA NA TRBV7-3 TGTGCCAGCAGCCGCTCCGGGGGATCTGGAGATACGCAGTATTTT CASSRSGGSGDTQYF
TRBJ1-5 NA NA TRBV25-1 TGTGCCAGCAGTGACGGGGGGCAGCCCCAGCATTTT CASSDGGQPQHF
TRBJ1-1 NA TRBD1 TRBV7-9 TGTGCCAGCAGCTTACCCCCCGGACAGGGGGCAGGGGACACTGAAGCTTTCTTT CASSLPPGQGAGDTEAFF
TRBJ2-1 NA NA TRBV7-9 TGTGCCAGCAGCTCTTACAGGGTAGCGGATGAGCAGTTCTTC CASSSYRVADEQFF
TRBJ2-3 NA NA TRBV15 TGTGCCACCAGCAGAGGGGACTCCACAGATACGCAGTATTTT CATSRGDSTDTQYF
TRBJ1-5 NA NA TRBV9 TGTGCCAGCAGCGCAGGATCCATCAATCAGCCCCAGCATTTT CASSAGSINQPQHF
TRBJ2-3 NA TRBD2 TRBV2 TGTGCCAGCAGCGGCGATATTTTGGGACTAGCGGGGGACTCAGATACGCAGTATTTT CASSGDILGLAGDSDTQYF
TRBJ2-3 NA TRBD2 TRBV15 TGTGCCACCAGCTCGACTAGCGGGGGCCACACAGATACGCAGTATTTT CATSSTSGGHTDTQYF
TRBJ2-1 NA TRBD2 TRBV27 TGTGCCAGCAGTTTAACGGGACTAGCCCTAAGTGTAAATGAGCAGTTCTTC CASSLTGLALSVNEQFF
TRBJ2-2 once TRBD1 TRBV7-9 TGTGCCAGCAGCTCGGGACAGGGTGTGAGCACCGGGGAGCTGTTTTTT CASSSGQGVSTGELFF
TRBJ2-7 NA NA TRBV7-6 TGTGCCAGCAGCTTAGGACAGGCCGGGTACGAGCAGTACTTC CASSLGQAGYEQYF
TRBJ1-4 NA NA TRBV7-9 TGTGCCAGCAGCTTACCAGTTAAACACAGGGACCTCAATGAAAAACTGTTTTTT CASSLPVKHRDLNEKLFF
TRBJ2-1 NA NA TRBV5-4 TGTGCCAGCAGCTTGGGTGCCGGGAATCCCAATGAGCAGTTCTTC CASSLGAGNPNEQFF
TRBJ1-5 NA NA TRBV7-2 TGTGCCAGCAGCTTACTTCTGTTAGAGCCCCAGCATTTT CASSLLLLEPQHF
TRBJ2-2 NA TRBD2 TRBV6-1 TGTGCCAGCTGTTTGATTGCGGGGGGGACCGGGGAGCTGTTTTTT CASCLIAGGTGELFF
TRBJ2-7 NA NA TRBV7-3 TGTGCCAGCAGCTTAAGGTTCGGGGCACCCTACGAGCAGTACTTC CASSLRFGAPYEQYF
TRBJ2-2 NA NA TRBV5-6 TGTGCCAGCAGCTGGGAAGGGACATCGAACACCGGGGAGCTGTTTTTT CASSWEGTSNTGELFF
TRBJ2-4 once NA TRBV9 TGTGCCAGCAGGTCATGGGGGCCCAACAAAAACATTCAGTACTTC CASRSWGPNKNIQYF
TRBJ2-7 NA TRBD1 TRBV4-1 TGCGCCAGCAGCCCTAGGGGGCTGAGCTCCTACGAGCAGTACTTC CASSPRGLSSYEQYF
TRBJ2-3 NA NA TRBV27 TGTGCCACCTCGGGGGACCAGGGTGCGGATACGCAGTATTTT CATSGDQGADTQYF
TRBJ1-1 NA NA TRBV14 TGTGCCAGCAGCCAAGAGATGAACACTGAAGCTTTCTTT CASSQEMNTEAFF
TRBJ1-2 NA NA TRBV4-1 TGCGCCAGCAGCCAAGATGCGTCCGGGGGGCCTTTGGGCTACACCTTC CASSQDASGGPLGYTF
TRBJ1-2 NA TRBD1 TRBV13 TGTGCCAGCAGGGGTGATCGGGACAGGCCTCCCTACACCTTC CASRGDRDRPPYTF
TRBJ2-7 NA TRBD2 TRBV6-1 TGTGCCAGCAGTGAGGTCGCGGGGGGGAGAAGGTACGAGCAGTACTTC CASSEVAGGRRYEQYF